This T cell receptor beta chain was retrieved from a study of PD-L1 blockade in urothelial cancer. Documented time point: pretreatment peripheral blood. PCRs each included synthetic TCR analog templates spiked in. Measured with immunoSEQ multiplex PCR; TCRdb has only the in-frame clones, and not every one. In the table there are around 100,000 clones, roughly 84% of which are singletons. V lost 1 base and J 3 bases, leaving 8 bases between the germline ends. Germline lookup yields CDR1 LGHNA and CDR2 YSLEER. This CDR3 comprises 14 residues. This receptor was identified in a man between 60 and 70 years old with urothelial cancer. This chain joins TRBV4-3 and TRBJ2-3; maybe TRBD1 (5 bases). This specimen was PBMCs, taken around atezolizumab (anti-PD-L1) treatment. The CDR3 nucleotides are TGCGCCAGCAGCCAAGGGAAGGGGACAGATACGCAGTATTTT. It encodes CASSQGKGTDTQYF.